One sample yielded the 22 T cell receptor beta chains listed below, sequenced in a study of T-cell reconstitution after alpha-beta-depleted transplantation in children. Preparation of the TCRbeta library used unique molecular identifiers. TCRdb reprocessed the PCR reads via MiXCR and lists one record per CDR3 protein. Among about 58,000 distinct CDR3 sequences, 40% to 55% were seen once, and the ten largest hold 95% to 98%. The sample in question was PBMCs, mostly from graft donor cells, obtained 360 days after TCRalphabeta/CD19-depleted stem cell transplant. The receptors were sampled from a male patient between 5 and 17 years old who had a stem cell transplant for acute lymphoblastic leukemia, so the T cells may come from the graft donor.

The CDR3 region is CASSLYLSSYEQYF. Here the CDR3 DNA reads TGTGCCAGCAGTTTATACTTAAGCTCCTACGAGCAGTACTTC. The chain recombines TRBV12-3 or TRBV12-4 with TRBJ2-7; D is unclear. V was clipped by 2 bases and J by 0 bases, with 8 bases between them. The CDR3 length is 14 residues.

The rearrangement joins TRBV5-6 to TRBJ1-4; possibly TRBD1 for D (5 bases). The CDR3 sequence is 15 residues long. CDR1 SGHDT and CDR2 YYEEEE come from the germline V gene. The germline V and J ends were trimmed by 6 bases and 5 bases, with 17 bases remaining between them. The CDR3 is CASTSRGGWNEKLFF. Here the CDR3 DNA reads TGTGCCAGCACTTCAAGGGGCGGCTGGAATGAAAAACTGTTTTTT.

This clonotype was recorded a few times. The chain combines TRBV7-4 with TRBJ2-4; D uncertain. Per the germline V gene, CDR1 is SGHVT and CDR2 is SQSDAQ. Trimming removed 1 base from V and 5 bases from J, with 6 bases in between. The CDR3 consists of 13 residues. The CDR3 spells CASSLGQENIQYF. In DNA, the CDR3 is TGTGCCAGCAGCTTAGGGCAGGAAAACATTCAGTACTTC.

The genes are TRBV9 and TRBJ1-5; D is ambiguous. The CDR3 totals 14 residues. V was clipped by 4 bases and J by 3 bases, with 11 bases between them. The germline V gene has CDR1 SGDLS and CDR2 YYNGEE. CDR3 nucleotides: TGTGCCAGCAGCTACCACAGCCTCAATCAGCCCCAGCATTTT. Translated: CASSYHSLNQPQHF.

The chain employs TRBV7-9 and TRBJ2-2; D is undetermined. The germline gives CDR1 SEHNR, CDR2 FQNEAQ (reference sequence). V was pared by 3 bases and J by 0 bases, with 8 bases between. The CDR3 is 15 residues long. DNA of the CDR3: TGTGCCAGCAGCTTCGTGACTCCGAACACCGGGGAGCTGTTTTTT. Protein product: CASSFVTPNTGELFF.

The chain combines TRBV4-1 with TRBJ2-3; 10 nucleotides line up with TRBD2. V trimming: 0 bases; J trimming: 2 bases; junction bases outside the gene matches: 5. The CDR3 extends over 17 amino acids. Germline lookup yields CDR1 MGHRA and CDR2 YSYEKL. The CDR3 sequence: CASSQELAGATTDTQYF. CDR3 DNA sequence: TGCGCCAGCAGCCAAGAGCTAGCGGGAGCGACCACAGATACGCAGTATTTT.

The DNA for the CDR3 is TGTGCCAGCTGCGCGGGACAACTCGCTAAGGAGCAGTACTTC. This translates into CASCAGQLAKEQYF. The chain carries TRBV27 and TRBJ2-7; either TRBD1 or TRBD2 may fit D (6 bases each). Trimming took off 8 bases at V and 7 bases at J, with 21 bases between the two ends. Germline CDR1 is MNHEY and CDR2 is SMNVEV (reference sequence). The CDR3 consists of 14 residues.

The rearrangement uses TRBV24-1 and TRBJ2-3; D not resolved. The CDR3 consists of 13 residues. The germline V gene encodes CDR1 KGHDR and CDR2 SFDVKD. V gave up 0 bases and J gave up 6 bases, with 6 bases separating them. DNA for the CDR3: TGTGCCACCAGTGATTTGTTAGGGGATACGCAGTATTTT. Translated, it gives CATSDLLGDTQYF.

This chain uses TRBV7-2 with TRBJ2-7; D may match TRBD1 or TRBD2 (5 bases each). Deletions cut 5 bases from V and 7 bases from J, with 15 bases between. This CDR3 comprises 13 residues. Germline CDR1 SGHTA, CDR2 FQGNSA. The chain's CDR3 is CASSPPTGLEQYF. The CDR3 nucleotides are TGTGCCAGCAGCCCTCCCACGGGGCTTGAGCAGTACTTC.

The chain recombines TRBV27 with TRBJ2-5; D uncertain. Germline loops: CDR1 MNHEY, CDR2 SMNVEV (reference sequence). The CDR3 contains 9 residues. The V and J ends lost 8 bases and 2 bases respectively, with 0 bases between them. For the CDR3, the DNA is TGTGCCAGCCAAGAGACCCAGTACTTC. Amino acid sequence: CASQETQYF.

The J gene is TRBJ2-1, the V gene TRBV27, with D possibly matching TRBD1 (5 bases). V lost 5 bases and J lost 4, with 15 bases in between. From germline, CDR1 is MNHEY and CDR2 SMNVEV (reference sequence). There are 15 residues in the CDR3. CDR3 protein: CASSLDDSFYNEQFF. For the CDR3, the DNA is TGTGCCAGCAGTCTGGATGACAGCTTTTACAATGAGCAGTTCTTC.

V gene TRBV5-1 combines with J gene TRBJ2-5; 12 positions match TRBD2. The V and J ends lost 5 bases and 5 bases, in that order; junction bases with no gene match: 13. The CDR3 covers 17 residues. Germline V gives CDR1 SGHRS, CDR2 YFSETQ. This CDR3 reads CASSSGLAGPRVETQYF. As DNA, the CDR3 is TGCGCCAGCAGTTCAGGACTAGCGGGACCCCGTGTGGAGACCCAGTACTTC. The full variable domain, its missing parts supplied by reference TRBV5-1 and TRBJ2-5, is KAGVTQTPRYLIKTRGQQVTLSCSPISGHRSVSWYQQTPGQGLQFLFEYFSETQRNKGNFPGRFSGRQFSNSRSEMNVSTLELGDSALYLCASSSGLAGPRVETQYFGPGTRLLVL.

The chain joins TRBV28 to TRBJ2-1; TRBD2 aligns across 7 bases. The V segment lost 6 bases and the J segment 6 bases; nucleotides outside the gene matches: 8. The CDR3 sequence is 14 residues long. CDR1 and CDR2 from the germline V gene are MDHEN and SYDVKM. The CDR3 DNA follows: TGTGCCAGCAGCTGGGGCGGCGGGGGCAATGAGCAGTTCTTC. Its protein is CASSWGGGGNEQFF.

This CDR3 is CASSADRGEQYF. The CDR3, as DNA: TGTGCCAGCAGCGCAGACAGGGGCGAGCAGTACTTC. The gene calls are TRBV2 and TRBJ2-7; TRBD1 aligns across 8 bases. The germline CDR1 and CDR2 sequences are SNHLY and FYNNEI. This CDR3 is built from 12 residues. With 6 bases clipped from V and 6 bases from J, the junction kept 4 bases outside the gene matches.

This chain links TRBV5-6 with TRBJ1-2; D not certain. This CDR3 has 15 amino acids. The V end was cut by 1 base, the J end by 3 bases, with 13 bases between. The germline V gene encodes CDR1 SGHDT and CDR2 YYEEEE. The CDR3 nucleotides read TGTGCCAGCAGCTTGAAGCGGCCCCTTTACTATGGCTACACCTTC. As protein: CASSLKRPLYYGYTF.

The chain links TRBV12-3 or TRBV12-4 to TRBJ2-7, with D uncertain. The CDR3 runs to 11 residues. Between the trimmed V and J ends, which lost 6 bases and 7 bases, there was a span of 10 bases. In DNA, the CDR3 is TGTGCCAGCAGCCAAACCTCTGAGCAGTACTTC. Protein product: CASSQTSEQYF.

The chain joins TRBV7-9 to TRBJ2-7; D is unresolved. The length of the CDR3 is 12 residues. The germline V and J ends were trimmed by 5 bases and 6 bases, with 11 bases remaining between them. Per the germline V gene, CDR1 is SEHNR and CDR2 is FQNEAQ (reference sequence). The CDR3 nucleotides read TGTGCCAGCAGCCAACACAGCATCGAGCAGTACTTC. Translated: CASSQHSIEQYF.

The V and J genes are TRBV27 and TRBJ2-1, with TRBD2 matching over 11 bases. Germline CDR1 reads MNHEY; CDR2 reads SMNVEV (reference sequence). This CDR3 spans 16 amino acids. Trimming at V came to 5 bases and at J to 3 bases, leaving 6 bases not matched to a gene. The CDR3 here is CASSIPGLAGYNEQFF. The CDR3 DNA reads TGTGCCAGCAGTATTCCAGGACTAGCGGGCTACAATGAGCAGTTCTTC.

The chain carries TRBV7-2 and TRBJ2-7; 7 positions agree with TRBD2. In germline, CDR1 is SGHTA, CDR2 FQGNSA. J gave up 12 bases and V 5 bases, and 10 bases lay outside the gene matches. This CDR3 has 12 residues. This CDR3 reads CASSVGLGLWYF. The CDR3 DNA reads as TGTGCCAGCAGCGTAGGCCTGGGACTATGGTACTTC.

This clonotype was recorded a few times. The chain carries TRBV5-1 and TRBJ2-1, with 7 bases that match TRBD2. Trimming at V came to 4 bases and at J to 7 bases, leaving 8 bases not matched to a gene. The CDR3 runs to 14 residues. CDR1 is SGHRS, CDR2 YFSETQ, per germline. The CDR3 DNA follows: TGCGCCAGCAGCCTCATAGGACTAGGGAATGAGCAGTTCTTC. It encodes CASSLIGLGNEQFF.

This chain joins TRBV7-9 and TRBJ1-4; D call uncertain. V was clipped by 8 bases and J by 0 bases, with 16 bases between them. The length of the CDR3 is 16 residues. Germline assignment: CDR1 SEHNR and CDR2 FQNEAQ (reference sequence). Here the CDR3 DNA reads TGTGCCAGCGACAACCCTGGGCAGCCAACTAATGAAAAACTGTTTTTT. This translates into CASDNPGQPTNEKLFF.

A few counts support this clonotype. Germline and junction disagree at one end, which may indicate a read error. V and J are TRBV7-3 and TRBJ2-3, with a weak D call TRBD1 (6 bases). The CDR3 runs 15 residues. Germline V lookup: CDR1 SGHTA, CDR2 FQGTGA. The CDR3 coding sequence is TGTGCCAGCACCTTAAGGGGGTCAAGCACAGATACGCAGTATTTT. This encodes CASTLRGSSTDTQYF. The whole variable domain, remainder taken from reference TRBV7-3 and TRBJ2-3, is GAGVSQTPSNKVTEKGKYVELRCDPISGHTALYWYRQSLGQGPEFLIYFQGTGAADDSGLPNDRFFAVRPEGSVSTLKIQRTERGDSAVYLCASTLRGSSTDTQYFGPGTRLTVL.